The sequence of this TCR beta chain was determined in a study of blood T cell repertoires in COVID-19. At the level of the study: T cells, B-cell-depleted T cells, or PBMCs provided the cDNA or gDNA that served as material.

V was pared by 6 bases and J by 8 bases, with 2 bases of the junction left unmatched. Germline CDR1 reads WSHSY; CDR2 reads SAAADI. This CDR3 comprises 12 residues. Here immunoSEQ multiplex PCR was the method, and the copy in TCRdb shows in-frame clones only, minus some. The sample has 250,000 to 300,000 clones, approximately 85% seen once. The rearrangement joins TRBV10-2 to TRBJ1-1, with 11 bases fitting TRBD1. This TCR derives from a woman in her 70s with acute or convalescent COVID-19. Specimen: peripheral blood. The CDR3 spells CASRDRGPEAFF. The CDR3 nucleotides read TGCGCCAGCAGGGACAGGGGGCCAGAAGCTTTCTTT.